The entry that follows covers one T cell receptor (beta chain) sequence. Its antigen remains unknown. With UMIs, 5'RACE template switching was used to make TCR beta cDNA. TCRdb reworked the 5' RACE reads into one entry per CDR3 protein, no DNA. The sample has about 440,000 distinct CDR3 sequences. The sample originates from a study of T cells expressing NK-cell markers. Study summary: The TCR beta repertoires originated in sorted CD3+CD56+NKG2C+, CD3+CD56+NKG2C- and CD3+CD56-NKG2C+ T cells.

CDR3 length: 17 residues. Germline CDR1 reads SGHNT; CDR2 reads YYREEE (reference sequence). Study results and caveats: It is unclear if expanded NKG2C-expressing clones target HCMV antigens.

The chain combines TRBV5-4 with TRBJ2-2; the TCRdb call, TRBD1, lacks DNA for checking. Sequencing was performed on blood T cells: a sorted CD56 or NKG2C T cell subset, CD4+ or CD8+ T cells, or bulk PBMC T cells (not recorded which). The sequence came from a woman between 18 and 70 years old in good health. The CDR3 spells CASRRGPSTGDPGELFF.